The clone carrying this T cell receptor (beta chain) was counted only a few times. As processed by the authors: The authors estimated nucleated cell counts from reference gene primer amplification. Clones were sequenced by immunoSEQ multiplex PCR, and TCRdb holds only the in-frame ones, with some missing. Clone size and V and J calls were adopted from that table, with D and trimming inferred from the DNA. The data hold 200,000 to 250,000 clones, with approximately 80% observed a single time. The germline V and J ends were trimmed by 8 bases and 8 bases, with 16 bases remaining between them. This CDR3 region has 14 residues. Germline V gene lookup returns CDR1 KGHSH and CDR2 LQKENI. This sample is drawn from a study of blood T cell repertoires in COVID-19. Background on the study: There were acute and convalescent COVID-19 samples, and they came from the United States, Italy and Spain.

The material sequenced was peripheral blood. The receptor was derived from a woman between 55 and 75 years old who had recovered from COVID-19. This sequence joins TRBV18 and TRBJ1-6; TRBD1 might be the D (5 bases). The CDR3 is CASGAGLVHSPLHF. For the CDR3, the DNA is TGTGCCAGCGGGGCAGGGCTCGTGCATTCACCCCTCCACTTT.